The rows below give T cell receptor beta chains drawn from one sample of a study of cytomegalovirus exposure and HLA in healthy donors. Profiled with immunoSEQ multiplex PCR; TCRdb holds only in-frame clones, not every one. The data hold roughly 120,000 clones, with 8% to 10% observed a single time. Sequenced material: PBMCs. The receptors were gathered from a young man in good health and CMV-seronegative. Each CDR3 is given with its conserved first and last residue. The D gene is left open where the match is weak. Size is omitted from some rows. Given values are once, few, many or a class for expanded clones.

V: TRBV6-5
D: NA
J: TRBJ1-5
size: few
DNA: TGTGCCAGCCGCCCCCACGGTGTATACAATCAGCCCCAGCATTTT
CDR3: CASRPHGVYNQPQHF

V: TRBV7-2
D: TRBD1
J: TRBJ1-2
size: NA
DNA: TGTGCCAGCAGCACCGGGCTGGCAGGGGGCTCACACTATGGCTACACCTTC
CDR3: CASSTGLAGGSHYGYTF

V: TRBV5-4
D: NA
J: TRBJ1-3
size: few
DNA: TGTGCCAGCAGCAGGGTGGGGGGGCCCTCTGGAAACACCATATATTTT
CDR3: CASSRVGGPSGNTIYF

V: TRBV6-5
D: NA
J: TRBJ2-2
size: NA
DNA: TGTGCCAGCAGTTACTCGATAAGCCCCGGGGAGCTGTTTTTT
CDR3: CASSYSISPGELFF

V: TRBV19
D: NA
J: TRBJ2-7
size: few
DNA: TGTGCCAGTAGTATAGGTCGGGCGGGGAACGAGCAGTACTTC
CDR3: CASSIGRAGNEQYF

V: TRBV7-3
D: NA
J: TRBJ1-2
size: many
DNA: TGTGCCAGCAGCTTAATCTTATGGGGCAAAGCTAACTATGGCTACACCTTC
CDR3: CASSLILWGKANYGYTF

V: TRBV10-1
D: TRBD2
J: TRBJ2-7
size: few
DNA: TGCGCCAGCAGTGAGTCAGGTAGCGGGGTCTCCTACGAGCAGTACTTC
CDR3: CASSESGSGVSYEQYF

V: TRBV19
D: TRBD2
J: TRBJ2-1
size: NA
DNA: TGTGCCAGTAGGACAATGACTAGCGGGACCAACAATGAGCAGTTCTTC
CDR3: CASRTMTSGTNNEQFF

V: TRBV19
D: TRBD1
J: TRBJ2-7
size: NA
DNA: TGTGCCAGTAGTCCGGACAGGGGGCCCGAGCAGTACTTC
CDR3: CASSPDRGPEQYF

V: TRBV19
D: TRBD2
J: TRBJ2-1
size: NA
DNA: TGTGCCAGTAGTGGACTAGCGGGGGGCCCGCTAAATGAGCAGTTCTTC
CDR3: CASSGLAGGPLNEQFF

V: TRBV28
D: NA
J: TRBJ2-7
size: NA
DNA: TGTGCCACCAAATTACAGGGAGCCTACGAGCAGTACTTC
CDR3: CATKLQGAYEQYF

V: TRBV27
D: TRBD1
J: TRBJ1-6
size: few
DNA: TGTGCCAGCAGTGCCGCAGGGGGTTTTAATTCACCCCTCCACTTT
CDR3: CASSAAGGFNSPLHF

V: TRBV6-5
D: TRBD1
J: TRBJ1-5
size: few
DNA: TGTGCCAGCAGCACGGACAGGGAGCACAATCAGCCCCAGCATTTT
CDR3: CASSTDREHNQPQHF

V: TRBV2
D: TRBD1
J: TRBJ1-2
size: NA
DNA: TGTGCCAGAGCAAAATCGCGCAGGGGGCTGGTCTATGGCTACACCTTC
CDR3: CARAKSRRGLVYGYTF

V: TRBV11-2
D: NA
J: TRBJ2-6
size: once
DNA: TGTGCCAGCAGCCATGGACACTCGAGCTCTGGGGCCAACGTCCTGACTTTC
CDR3: CASSHGHSSSGANVLTF

V: TRBV19
D: TRBD1
J: TRBJ2-1
size: few
DNA: TGTGCCAGTAGTATCTCCGGGACAGGGGCTTACAATGAGCAGTTCTTC
CDR3: CASSISGTGAYNEQFF

V: TRBV28
D: TRBD2
J: TRBJ2-7
size: NA
DNA: TGTGCCAGCAGCCCCGGACTAGGCGTCTACGAGCAGTACTTC
CDR3: CASSPGLGVYEQYF

V: TRBV7-7
D: TRBD1
J: TRBJ2-2
size: NA
DNA: TGTGCTAGCAGCTACAACAGGGGGACCGGGGAGCTGTTTTTT
CDR3: CASSYNRGTGELFF

V: TRBV5-1
D: TRBD1
J: TRBJ1-4
size: few
DNA: TGCGCCAGCAGCATCTCCGGGACAGGCAATGAAAAACTGTTTTTT
CDR3: CASSISGTGNEKLFF

V: TRBV11-2
D: NA
J: TRBJ2-5
size: few
DNA: TGTGCCAGCAGCGCTGCCAGGGGCTACCAAGAGACCCAGTACTTC
CDR3: CASSAARGYQETQYF

V: TRBV18
D: NA
J: TRBJ2-7
size: NA
DNA: TGTGCCAGCTCACCAACTTATGGAGGGAACTACGAGCAGTACTTC
CDR3: CASSPTYGGNYEQYF

V: TRBV7-9
D: TRBD1
J: TRBJ2-7
size: few
DNA: TGTGCCAGCAGCCCACAGGGGGGCTACGAGCAGTACTTC
CDR3: CASSPQGGYEQYF

V: TRBV25-1
D: NA
J: TRBJ2-7
size: few
DNA: TGTGCCAGCAGTGAATCGACAATTTGGCCTACCGAGCAGTACTTC
CDR3: CASSESTIWPTEQYF

V: TRBV27
D: NA
J: TRBJ2-7
size: NA
DNA: TGTGCCAGCAGTTTGAGGGGGACCTACGAGCAGTACTTC
CDR3: CASSLRGTYEQYF

V: TRBV19
D: NA
J: TRBJ1-5
size: few
DNA: TGTGCCAGTCGCGGGGGGATAAGCAATCAGCCCCAGCATTTT
CDR3: CASRGGISNQPQHF

V: TRBV18
D: TRBD1
J: TRBJ1-5
size: once
DNA: TGTGCCAGCTCACCCGAAATGACAGGGTTACAGCCCCAGCATTTT
CDR3: CASSPEMTGLQPQHF

V: TRBV11-2
D: TRBD1
J: TRBJ2-7
size: NA
DNA: TGTGCCAGCAGCTTACCGGACAGGCCCTACGAGCAGTACTTC
CDR3: CASSLPDRPYEQYF

V: TRBV6-5
D: TRBD2
J: TRBJ2-1
size: few
DNA: TGTGCCAGTGCCTCGGGGGGGCCCTACAATGAGCAGTTCTTC
CDR3: CASASGGPYNEQFF

V: TRBV7-8
D: TRBD1
J: TRBJ2-2
size: NA
DNA: TGTGCCAGCAGCTTATTGGGTCAGGGGGCCGGGGAGCTGTTTTTT
CDR3: CASSLLGQGAGELFF

V: TRBV7-2
D: NA
J: TRBJ2-5
size: NA
DNA: TGTGCCAGCAGCTTGACAGTCCTCGAGACCCAGTACTTC
CDR3: CASSLTVLETQYF

V: TRBV7-6
D: TRBD1
J: TRBJ2-1
size: few
DNA: TGTGCCAGCAGCCGACAGGGGGCACTCTACAATGAGCAGTTCTTC
CDR3: CASSRQGALYNEQFF

V: TRBV6-5
D: TRBD2
J: TRBJ2-2
size: few
DNA: TGTGCCAGCATAGGGGCTAGCGGAAACACCGGGGAGCTGTTTTTT
CDR3: CASIGASGNTGELFF

V: TRBV6-5
D: NA
J: TRBJ2-6
size: NA
DNA: TGTGCCAGCAGTTACGGCCGGGCCAACGTCCTGACTTTC
CDR3: CASSYGRANVLTF

V: TRBV5-4
D: NA
J: TRBJ1-2
size: NA
DNA: TGTGCCAGCAGCTTGGGGGGGGGTGCTAACTATGGCTACACCTTC
CDR3: CASSLGGGANYGYTF

V: TRBV16
D: NA
J: TRBJ1-2
size: few
DNA: TGTGCCAGCAGCCATGAGGACTATGGCTACACCTTC
CDR3: CASSHEDYGYTF

V: TRBV4-1
D: NA
J: TRBJ1-6
size: few
DNA: TGCGCCAGCAGCCAAGAGTCGAGCTACGGTAATTCACCCCTCCACTTT
CDR3: CASSQESSYGNSPLHF

V: TRBV29-1
D: NA
J: TRBJ2-3
size: few
DNA: TGCAGCGTTGAGAATCATCCCGCGGATACGCAGTATTTT
CDR3: CSVENHPADTQYF

V: TRBV9
D: NA
J: TRBJ1-6
size: few
DNA: TGTGCCAGCAGCGTCGGAGGGGCAGCCGGGGGTTCACCCCTCCACTTT
CDR3: CASSVGGAAGGSPLHF

V: TRBV2
D: NA
J: TRBJ1-1
size: few
DNA: TGTGCCAGCAGTGACGGGACAAACACTGAAGCTTTCTTT
CDR3: CASSDGTNTEAFF

V: TRBV12-5
D: NA
J: TRBJ1-1
size: NA
DNA: TGTGCTAGTGTCCCGGACAGTACACTGGGAGCTTTCTTT
CDR3: CASVPDSTLGAFF

V: TRBV10-3
D: TRBD1
J: TRBJ2-3
size: few
DNA: TGTGCCATCAGTGTCTCTACCGGGACAGGGAGCACAGATACGCAGTATTTT
CDR3: CAISVSTGTGSTDTQYF

V: TRBV10-3
D: NA
J: TRBJ1-2
size: few
DNA: TGTGCCATCAGAGAGACAGAAAACTATGGCTACACCTTC
CDR3: CAIRETENYGYTF

V: TRBV28
D: TRBD1
J: TRBJ2-4
size: NA
DNA: TGTGCCAGCAGTTCGGACAGGGGAGTGACCTTAGCCAAAAACATTCAGTACTTC
CDR3: CASSSDRGVTLAKNIQYF

V: TRBV7-9
D: NA
J: TRBJ1-4
size: few
DNA: TGTGCCAGCAGCTTCCTGGGGGCGGTAGGTGAAAAACTGTTTTTT
CDR3: CASSFLGAVGEKLFF

V: TRBV6-1
D: NA
J: TRBJ2-7
size: NA
DNA: TGTGCCAGCAGTTCCGGGAGAGTCGCCGAGCAGTACTTC
CDR3: CASSSGRVAEQYF

V: TRBV19
D: TRBD1
J: TRBJ2-3
size: NA
DNA: TGTGCCAGTAGTATAGGGGACAGCGGATACACAGATACGCAGTATTTT
CDR3: CASSIGDSGYTDTQYF

V: TRBV27
D: TRBD1
J: TRBJ1-1
size: few
DNA: TGTGCCAGCCAGACAGGGACGAACACTGAAGCTTTCTTT
CDR3: CASQTGTNTEAFF

V: TRBV7-6
D: TRBD1
J: TRBJ2-5
size: few
DNA: TGTGCCAGCAGCTTAGGGACAGGGAGGATCAAAGAGACCCAGTACTTC
CDR3: CASSLGTGRIKETQYF

V: TRBV30
D: TRBD2
J: TRBJ2-3
size: NA
DNA: TGTGCCTGGAGTCGGCCCGGCACTAGCGGGGGTCAGAGAGATACGCAGTATTTT
CDR3: CAWSRPGTSGGQRDTQYF

V: TRBV28
D: NA
J: TRBJ1-1
size: NA
DNA: TGTGCCAGCAGTTTGGCCACTGAAGCTTTCTTT
CDR3: CASSLATEAFF

V: TRBV19
D: TRBD1
J: TRBJ2-6
size: NA
DNA: TGTGCCAGTAGTCAGACAGGGCTCTCCTCTGGGGCCAACGTCCTGACTTTC
CDR3: CASSQTGLSSGANVLTF

V: TRBV2
D: NA
J: TRBJ1-6
size: few
DNA: TGTGCCAGCATAGAAGGGGCTTGGAATTCACCCCTCCACTTT
CDR3: CASIEGAWNSPLHF

V: TRBV28
D: TRBD1
J: TRBJ2-7
size: few
DNA: TGTGCCACCACCGACCCGACAGGGGGCCCGGACGAGCAGTACTTC
CDR3: CATTDPTGGPDEQYF

V: TRBV11-2
D: TRBD2
J: TRBJ2-3
size: few
DNA: TGTGCCAGCAGCCTATTCGGGGGGGCCACAGATACGCAGTATTTT
CDR3: CASSLFGGATDTQYF

V: TRBV30
D: TRBD1
J: TRBJ1-1
size: NA
DNA: TGTGCCTGGGGGACAGGGAGGGAAACTTTCTTT
CDR3: CAWGTGRETFF

V: TRBV9
D: NA
J: TRBJ1-1
size: NA
DNA: TGTGCCAGCAGCGTCGCTATGAACACTGAAGCTTTCTTT
CDR3: CASSVAMNTEAFF

V: TRBV19
D: TRBD1
J: TRBJ1-2
size: NA
DNA: TGTGCCAGTAGTATTGGCGGACAGGGTGGTGGCTATGGCTACACCTTC
CDR3: CASSIGGQGGGYGYTF

V: TRBV6-5
D: NA
J: TRBJ1-4
size: few
DNA: TGTGCCAGCAGACAAGGGGGAAGGTGGGAAAAACTGTTTTTT
CDR3: CASRQGGRWEKLFF

V: TRBV9
D: TRBD1
J: TRBJ1-1
size: NA
DNA: TGTGCCAGCAGCGTTGACAGGGACACTGAAGCTTTCTTT
CDR3: CASSVDRDTEAFF